Shown below are 29 T cell receptor beta chains from a single sample sequenced in a study of T-cell reconstitution after alpha-beta-depleted transplantation in children. Unique molecular identifiers featured in how the TCRbeta library was prepared. One entry per CDR3 protein results from TCRdb running MiXCR on the PCR reads. The table has 200,000 to 250,000 distinct CDR3 sequences, 24% seen once. The starting material was PBMCs, mostly from graft donor cells, obtained 360 days after TCRalphabeta/CD19-depleted stem cell transplant. The receptors shown here come from a female patient aged 2-15 years who had a stem cell transplant for congenital amegakaryocytic thrombocytopenia, so the T cells may come from the graft donor.

The chain combines TRBV20-1 with TRBJ2-7; tentatively, D is TRBD2 (5 bases). CDR3 length: 13 amino acids. The germline V gene has CDR1 DFQATT and CDR2 SNEGSKA (reference sequence). V shed 6 bases and J shed 5 bases, with 17 bases lying between them. CDR3 sequence reads: CSAPPPGSNEQYF. The CDR3 nucleotides are TGCAGTGCCCCTCCCCCGGGATCCAACGAGCAGTACTTC.

The chain uses TRBV4-2 and TRBJ2-1; 10 bases agree with TRBD2. Trimming took 4 bases from V and 0 from J; bases not matched to a gene: 15. Looked up from germline, CDR1 is LGHNA and CDR2 is YNFKEQ. The CDR3 is made up of 20 amino acids. CDR3 nucleotides: TGTGCCAGCAGCCCGGTGCTAGCGGGAGCTGGCCGTAGCTCCTACAATGAGCAGTTCTTC. Translated, it gives CASSPVLAGAGRSSYNEQFF.

This clonotype appeared a few times. The rearrangement uses TRBV4-1 and TRBJ1-4, with no clear D. The V gene's germline CDR1 is MGHRA and CDR2 YSYEKL. The CDR3 has 13 residues. V gave up 2 bases and J gave up 0 bases, with 1 base separating them. CDR3 sequence: CASSQPTNEKLFF. The CDR3 DNA is TGCGCCAGCAGCCAACCAACTAATGAAAAACTGTTTTTT.

This sequence joins TRBV6-1 and TRBJ2-1; a possible D gene is TRBD1 (5 bases). Germline V CDR1 and CDR2: MNHNS, SASEGT. Trimming removed 2 bases from V and 4 bases from J, with 12 bases in between. CDR3 size: 15 residues. CDR3 sequence reads: CASSESPRQYNEQFF. In DNA form, the CDR3 reads TGTGCCAGCAGTGAATCGCCCCGACAGTACAATGAGCAGTTCTTC.

In this sample, this clonotype turned up a few times. The chain combines TRBV11-2 with TRBJ1-3; D unclear. The CDR3 has 13 residues. V lost 1 base and J lost 4, with 5 bases in between. The germline V gene has CDR1 SGHAT and CDR2 FQNNGV. The DNA of the CDR3 is TGTGCCAGCAGCTTAGGAGAGGGAAACACCATATATTTT. This codes for CASSLGEGNTIYF.

Only a few counts were recorded for this clonotype. V usage is TRBV5-1 and J usage is TRBJ2-5, with D perhaps matching TRBD1 (6 bases). V was clipped by 4 bases and J by 3 bases, with 16 bases between them. The CDR3 extends over 15 amino acids. Germline-derived CDR1 and CDR2 are SGHRS and YFSETQ. The CDR3 loop is CASSLGKGTKETQYF. The CDR3 DNA is TGCGCCAGCAGCCTAGGGAAAGGGACAAAAGAGACCCAGTACTTC.

This clonotype was detected a few times. V gene TRBV15 combines with J gene TRBJ2-4, with 8 bases that match TRBD2. Germline V gene lookup returns CDR1 LNHNV and CDR2 YYDKDF (reference sequence). The ends lost 0 bases at V and 7 bases at J; junction bases unmatched: 8. This CDR3 is built from 16 residues. CDR3 coding DNA: TGTGCCACCAGCAGAGAAGCGGGGGCGAGGTTGAACATTCAGTACTTC. Translated: CATSREAGARLNIQYF.

This clonotype was observed a handful of times. The chain joins TRBV12-3 or TRBV12-4 to TRBJ2-7; TRBD2 matches at 8 bases. The V and J ends lost 5 bases and 2 bases, in that order; junction bases with no gene match: 2. The CDR3 contains 13 residues. CDR3 sequence reads: CASSTGLAYEQYF. CDR3 sequence (DNA): TGTGCCAGCAGTACGGGACTAGCCTACGAGCAGTACTTC.

There are a few counts of this clonotype. The CDR3 sequence: CATSDWEGQGDPNEQFF. The CDR3 DNA reads TGTGCCACCAGTGATTGGGAGGGACAGGGGGACCCCAATGAGCAGTTCTTC. The chain uses TRBV24-1 and TRBJ2-1, with 11 positions matching TRBD1. The germline V gene has CDR1 KGHDR and CDR2 SFDVKD. There are 17 residues in the CDR3. V shed 2 bases and J 6 bases; nucleotides not matched to a gene: 8.

This clonotype was counted a few times. The V call is TRBV5-5, the J call TRBJ2-5; the D gene is possibly TRBD2 (6 bases). This CDR3 region has 14 residues. Looked up from germline, CDR1 is SGHKS and CDR2 is YYEKEE (reference sequence). Trimming cost V 4 bases and J 1 base, with 11 bases left between them. The chain's CDR3 is CASSLRDSQETQYF. In nucleotides, the CDR3 is TGTGCCAGCAGCCTCCGGGACTCCCAAGAGACCCAGTACTTC.

This clonotype was counted a few times. The V call is TRBV12-3 or TRBV12-4, the J call TRBJ1-2; D gene ambiguous. V dropped 5 bases and J dropped 7 bases, with 14 bases sitting between them. CDR3 length: 13 residues. CDR3 region: CASSLREVGGYTF. In nucleotides, the CDR3 is TGTGCCAGCAGTCTCCGGGAGGTGGGTGGCTACACCTTC.

Only a few counts were recorded for this clonotype. The rearrangement joins TRBV7-2 to TRBJ1-6; TRBD1 matches 8 bases. The V gene end was trimmed by 0 bases and the J gene end by 10 bases; junction bases not matched to a gene: 14. From germline, CDR1 is SGHTA and CDR2 FQGNSA. This CDR3 comprises 18 residues. The CDR3, as DNA: TGTGCCAGCAGCTTAGCGCTAAGGACAGGGCTATACGGGTCACCCCTCCACTTT. Protein sequence: CASSLALRTGLYGSPLHF.

J is TRBJ2-7 and V is TRBV6-2 or TRBV6-3, with TRBD2 matching over 10 bases. The CDR3 spans 17 residues. Germline V gene lookup returns CDR1 MNHEY and CDR2 SVGEGT. The trim removed 7 bases at V and 2 bases at J, leaving 14 bases unmatched. The CDR3 DNA reads as TGTGCCAGCACCTACCGGTGGACTAGCGGCCATCCCTACGAGCAGTACTTC. The encoded protein is CASTYRWTSGHPYEQYF.

This chain uses TRBV6-1 with TRBJ2-2, with a possible D match to TRBD2 (5 bases). Trimming removed 7 bases from V and 2 bases from J, with 14 bases in between. From germline, CDR1 is MNHNS and CDR2 SASEGT. The CDR3 is 15 amino acids. The CDR3 coding sequence is TGTGCCAGCAACCCCCCGGGATTTAACACCGGGGAGCTGTTTTTT. Its protein is CASNPPGFNTGELFF.

The chain employs TRBV4-1 and TRBJ2-3; D could derive from TRBD1 or TRBD2 (6 bases each). The CDR3 is made up of 16 amino acids. Germline V CDR1 and CDR2: MGHRA, YSYEKL. Trimming left V 4 bases short and J 1 base short, with 15 bases between. The CDR3 protein is CASSPRRGTRTDTQYF. The CDR3 nucleotides read TGCGCCAGCAGCCCGAGACGGGGGACACGCACAGATACGCAGTATTTT.

CDR3 sequence reads: CSAGTSVNNEQFF. CDR3 coding DNA: TGCAGCGCCGGGACTAGCGTAAATAATGAGCAGTTCTTC. J is TRBJ2-1 and V is TRBV29-1, with TRBD2 matching 10 bases. Per the germline V gene, CDR1 is SQVTM and CDR2 is ANQGSEA. The CDR3 is 13 amino acids. With V trimmed by 7 bases and J by 7 bases, 7 bases remained unmatched.

This clonotype came up many times. The chain carries TRBV12-3 or TRBV12-4 and TRBJ2-5; no firm D call. The V gene lost 2 bases and the J gene lost 4 bases, with 11 bases spanning the gap. The CDR3 is 14 amino acids. This CDR3 is CASSLSAFRETQYF. As DNA, the CDR3 is TGTGCCAGCAGTTTATCGGCTTTCCGAGAGACCCAGTACTTC.

DNA for the CDR3: TGTGCCACCAGCAGAGATACAGGACAGGGGGAGGGCTACACCTTC. It specifies CATSRDTGQGEGYTF. The rearrangement joins TRBV15 to TRBJ1-2; 10 bases fit TRBD1. The CDR3 runs to 15 residues. Germline V lookup: CDR1 LNHNV, CDR2 YYDKDF (reference sequence). J was trimmed by 8 bases and V by 0 bases; bases with no gene match: 6.

This clonotype was seen many times. This chain connects TRBV5-1 to TRBJ2-3; 9 bases align to TRBD2. V was clipped by 4 bases and J by 2 bases; unmatched bases: 2. Germline CDR1 and CDR2: SGHRS and YFSETQ. This CDR3 is built from 14 residues. The CDR3 is CASSMGLATDTQYF. In DNA, the CDR3 is TGCGCCAGCAGCATGGGACTAGCCACAGATACGCAGTATTTT.

The chain employs TRBV18 and TRBJ1-5; D ambiguous. Trimming stripped 5 bases from V and 5 bases from J, with 16 bases between. The CDR3 spans 15 residues. CDR1 is KGHSH, CDR2 LQKENI, per germline. This CDR3 reads CASSRTEGPYQPQHF. DNA of the CDR3: TGTGCCAGCTCAAGGACTGAAGGTCCCTATCAGCCCCAGCATTTT.

This clonotype was counted a few times. The rearrangement links TRBV12-3 or TRBV12-4 to TRBJ1-1; no definite D call. V shed 8 bases and J shed 0 bases, with 7 bases lying between them. This CDR3 contains 12 residues. CDR3 DNA sequence: TGTGCCAGCTTTAGCATGAACACTGAAGCTTTCTTT. Translating gives CASFSMNTEAFF.

There are a few counts of this clonotype. The chain employs TRBV28 and TRBJ1-2; no clear D. Germline V gives CDR1 MDHEN, CDR2 SYDVKM. Deletions cut 8 bases from V and 4 bases from J, with 11 bases between. This CDR3 is 12 amino acids long. In DNA form, the CDR3 reads TGTGCCAGCTGGAGTAACGGCTATGGCTACACCTTC. It is translated as CASWSNGYGYTF.

This clonotype showed up just a few times. The J gene is TRBJ1-1, the V gene TRBV20-1; D not resolved. The CDR3 is made up of 13 amino acids. Between the trimmed V and J ends, which lost 6 bases and 2 bases, there was a span of 13 bases. Germline CDR1 reads DFQATT; CDR2 reads SNEGSKA (reference sequence). CDR3: CSAMKTANTEAFF. The CDR3 bases are TGCAGTGCCATGAAAACAGCAAACACTGAAGCTTTCTTT.

Only a few counts were recorded for this clonotype. The chain couples TRBV28 to TRBJ1-6; a weak D match, TRBD1 (6 bases). From germline, CDR1 is MDHEN and CDR2 SYDVKM. The CDR3 extends over 14 amino acids. The V gene lost 7 bases and the J gene lost 9 bases, with 16 bases spanning the gap. For the CDR3, the DNA is TGTGCCAGCAAGATGGACAGCGAAGGTTCACCCCTCCACTTT. It codes for CASKMDSEGSPLHF.

This clonotype showed up just a few times. CDR3 amino acids: CASRSQSRVRPYEQYF. The DNA of the CDR3 is TGTGCCAGCAGATCCCAGTCGAGGGTCCGCCCCTACGAGCAGTACTTC. This chain connects TRBV7-8 to TRBJ2-7, with a weak D call TRBD2 (5 bases). V was clipped by 6 bases and J by 2 bases, with 20 bases between them. This CDR3 contains 16 residues. Looked up from germline, CDR1 is SGHVS and CDR2 is FQNEAQ.

The CDR3 reads CASSLVGAYTGELFF. CDR3 nucleotide sequence: TGCGCCAGCAGCTTGGTTGGGGCTTACACCGGGGAGCTGTTTTTT. V usage is TRBV5-1 and J usage is TRBJ2-2, with D tentatively TRBD1 (5 bases). In germline, CDR1 is SGHRS, CDR2 YFSETQ. V was pared by 0 bases and J by 3 bases, with 9 bases between. This CDR3 comprises 15 residues.

This clonotype turned up a few times. V gene TRBV4-3 combines with J gene TRBJ2-1; TRBD2 matches at 9 bases. The trim removed 2 bases at V and 12 bases at J, leaving 11 bases unmatched. In germline, CDR1 is LGHNA, CDR2 YSLEER. The CDR3 runs 15 residues. In DNA form, the CDR3 reads TGCGCCAGCAGCCAATCCCGGACTAGCGCCGGGGGGCAGTTCTTC. Amino acid sequence: CASSQSRTSAGGQFF.

The chain links TRBV2 to TRBJ2-7; no firm D call. Trimming took 4 bases from V and 2 from J, leaving 9 bases between them. In germline, CDR1 is SNHLY, CDR2 FYNNEI. The CDR3 length is 13 residues. In DNA, the CDR3 is TGTGCCAGCAGTGGATCTCCGCCCTACGAGCAGTACTTC. It translates to CASSGSPPYEQYF. Full variable domain (rest looked up from reference TRBV2 and TRBJ2-7): EPEVTQTPSHQVTQMGQEVILRCVPISNHLYFYWYRQILGQKVEFLVSFYNNEISEKSEIFDDQFSVERPDGSNFTLKIRSTKLEDSAMYFCASSGSPPYEQYFGPGTRLTVT.

This clonotype was counted between two and nine times. The J gene is TRBJ1-2, the V gene TRBV20-1; D is possibly TRBD1 (6 bases). V shed 6 bases and J shed 1 base, with 21 bases lying between them. Looked up from germline, CDR1 is DFQATT and CDR2 is SNEGSKA (reference sequence). CDR3 length: 16 residues. CDR3 sequence: CSARGGDPYLNYGYTF. The CDR3 DNA reads TGCAGTGCCAGGGGAGGGGACCCCTACCTTAACTATGGCTACACCTTC.